This is a list of T cell receptor beta chains from one sample in a study of blood T cell repertoires in COVID-19. Data came from immunoSEQ multiplex PCR; TCRdb stores just in-frame clones and leaves some out. The repertoire consists of 210,000 or so clones, with almost 90% occurring once and the leading ten covering 2.7%. Sequencing input: peripheral blood. These receptors were obtained from a woman aged 60-75 years with acute or convalescent COVID-19. Both conserved end residues are part of each CDR3. D genes are given only for firm matches. Part of the rows lack a size; the others show once, few, many or a class for expanded clones.

TRBV18	TRBD1	.	TRBJ1-3	CASSPNTGGPSGNTIYF	TGTGCCAGCTCACCTAATACAGGGGGTCCCTCTGGAAACACCATATATTTT
TRBV30	.	.	TRBJ1-4	CAWSRGWGEKLFF	TGTGCCTGGAGTCGGGGATGGGGTGAAAAACTGTTTTTT
TRBV7-8	.	.	TRBJ1-2	CASSLRGMEYGYTF	TGTGCCAGCAGCTTGAGGGGGATGGAGTATGGCTACACCTTC
TRBV11-2	TRBD1	.	TRBJ2-5	CASSGLGGRETQYF	TGTGCCAGCAGCGGTTTAGGGGGCCGAGAGACCCAGTACTTC
TRBV5-6	.	few	TRBJ1-5	CASSLWGANINQPQHF	TGTGCCAGCAGCTTGTGGGGCGCTAATATCAATCAGCCCCAGCATTTT
TRBV6-1	.	once	TRBJ2-2	CASSEDMAGLGIRELFF	TGTGCCAGCAGTGAAGACATGGCGGGACTCGGTATTCGGGAGCTGTTTTTT
TRBV7-2	.	.	TRBJ1-5	CASSLRDINQPQHF	TGTGCCAGCAGCCTCCGGGACATCAATCAGCCCCAGCATTTT
TRBV5-1	.	.	TRBJ1-5	CASSPGAGNQPQHF	TGCGCCAGCAGTCCAGGGGCGGGCAATCAGCCCCAGCATTTT
TRBV30	.	.	TRBJ2-1	CAWRGLSTYNEQFF	TGTGCCTGGAGGGGACTGTCCACTTACAATGAGCAGTTCTTC
TRBV6-5	.	.	TRBJ1-1	CASTLTGRGWPEAFF	TGTGCCAGCACCCTCACAGGGAGAGGATGGCCTGAAGCTTTCTTT
TRBV24-1	TRBD1	many	TRBJ2-1	CATSDGTGAYNEQFF	TGTGCCACCAGTGATGGGACAGGGGCCTACAATGAGCAGTTCTTC
TRBV12-3/TRBV12-4	.	.	TRBJ1-3	CASSLAAGNTIYF	TGTGCCAGCAGTTTGGCCGCTGGAAACACCATATATTTT
TRBV5-4	.	.	TRBJ1-5	CASSRDWDQPQHF	TGTGCCAGCAGTAGGGACTGGGATCAGCCCCAGCATTTT
TRBV15	.	.	TRBJ1-1	CATSRVNTEAFF	TGTGCCACCAGCAGAGTAAACACTGAAGCTTTCTTT
TRBV21-1	.	once	TRBJ2-7	CALCARNSYEQYF	TGTGCCTTATGCGCCCGCAACTCCTACGAGCAGTACTTC
TRBV19	.	.	TRBJ1-5	CASSTFPDRGQPQHF	TGTGCCAGTAGTACCTTCCCAGATAGGGGTCAGCCCCAGCATTTT
TRBV28	.	.	TRBJ1-2	CAIPQGIGAYGYTF	TGTGCCATTCCCCAAGGGATTGGGGCCTATGGCTACACCTTC
TRBV7-9	.	.	TRBJ2-7	CASSLAGPANF	TGTGCCAGCAGCTTGGCGGGGCCGGCCAACTTC
TRBV6-5	.	.	TRBJ2-1	CASGWVGSRDEQFF	TGTGCCAGCGGGTGGGTTGGGTCGAGGGATGAGCAGTTCTTC
TRBV6-5	TRBD2	.	TRBJ2-7	CASSPAGGWYEQYF	TGTGCCAGCAGTCCAGCGGGGGGTTGGTACGAGCAGTACTTC
TRBV6-4	.	.	TRBJ2-6	CASSDTGPGANVLTF	TGTGCCAGCAGTGACACGGGTCCTGGGGCCAACGTCCTGACTTTC
TRBV7-8	.	.	TRBJ1-5	CASSFQFQPQHF	TGTGCCAGCAGCTTCCAATTCCAGCCCCAGCATTTT
TRBV19	.	.	TRBJ1-6	CASSILRGNSPLHF	TGTGCCAGTAGTATACTCCGGGGAAATTCACCCCTCCACTTT
TRBV18	.	.	TRBJ2-5	CASSPSRVWGETQYF	TGTGCCAGCTCACCCTCGAGGGTGTGGGGAGAGACCCAGTACTTC
TRBV13	.	.	TRBJ2-3	CASSLRQSSTQYF	TGTGCCAGCAGCCTCCGACAGTCTAGTACGCAGTATTTT
TRBV13	TRBD1	once	TRBJ1-5	CASSLRTGGPSNQPQHF	TGTGCCAGCAGCCTTCGGACAGGGGGACCTAGCAATCAGCCCCAGCATTTT
TRBV7-2	.	.	TRBJ2-7	CASSAVPSSYEQYF	TGTGCCAGCAGCGCAGTGCCTAGCTCCTACGAGCAGTACTTC
TRBV7-2	.	.	TRBJ2-3	CAGGGGPTDTQYF	TGTGCAGGCGGCGGCGGTCCCACAGATACGCAGTATTTT
TRBV3-1/TRBV3-2	.	.	TRBJ1-2	CASSQGGRENYGYTF	TGTGCCAGCAGCCAAGGTGGCAGGGAAAACTATGGCTACACCTTC
TRBV6-6	TRBD1	.	TRBJ1-5	CASSLDRVGNQPQHF	TGTGCCAGCAGTCTTGACAGGGTCGGAAATCAGCCCCAGCATTTT
TRBV12-5	TRBD1	.	TRBJ2-1	CASGWGTGGYEQFF	TGTGCTAGTGGTTGGGGGACAGGGGGTTATGAGCAGTTCTTC
TRBV6-6	.	once	TRBJ2-7	CASSYSRQDEQYF	TGTGCCAGCAGTTACTCCAGACAGGACGAGCAGTACTTC
TRBV19	TRBD2	.	TRBJ2-2	CASRTSGMAGELFF	TGTGCCAGTAGAACTAGCGGGATGGCCGGGGAGCTGTTTTTT
TRBV10-2	TRBD1	.	TRBJ1-2	CASSSTGGDGYTF	TGCGCCAGCAGCTCCACAGGGGGCGATGGCTACACCTTC
TRBV7-2	.	.	TRBJ1-2	CASSEPGNGYTF	TGTGCCAGCAGCGAGCCAGGGAATGGCTACACCTTC
TRBV7-8	TRBD1	.	TRBJ1-1	CASSADREETEAFF	TGTGCCAGCAGCGCGGACAGGGAGGAGACTGAAGCTTTCTTT
TRBV19	TRBD2	.	TRBJ2-1	CASTLAGFSYNEQFF	TGTGCCAGTACCTTAGCGGGATTCTCCTACAATGAGCAGTTCTTC
TRBV9	.	once	TRBJ2-3	CASSVGGGASTDTQYF	TGTGCCAGCAGCGTAGGGGGCGGGGCGAGCACAGATACGCAGTATTTT
TRBV11-2	.	.	TRBJ2-5	CASSLVQGGETQYF	TGTGCCAGCAGCTTAGTCCAGGGAGGAGAGACCCAGTACTTC
TRBV6-4	TRBD2	few	TRBJ2-1	CASSDPSGGNNEQFF	TGTGCCAGCAGTGACCCTAGCGGGGGAAACAATGAGCAGTTCTTC
TRBV6-2/TRBV6-3	.	.	TRBJ1-5	CASSYLFSNQPQHF	TGTGCCAGCAGTTACTTATTTAGCAATCAGCCCCAGCATTTT
TRBV11-3	TRBD2	.	TRBJ2-2	CASSLKAGGSGGELFF	TGTGCCAGCAGCTTAAAGGCGGGGGGGTCTGGCGGGGAGCTGTTTTTT
TRBV5-6	TRBD1	.	TRBJ2-2	CASSPDRRTGELFF	TGTGCCAGCAGCCCGGACAGGAGGACCGGGGAGCTGTTTTTT
TRBV6-5	.	.	TRBJ1-5	CASSYQQGRNQPQHF	TGTGCCAGCAGTTATCAGCAGGGGCGCAATCAGCCCCAGCATTTT
TRBV7-2	.	.	TRBJ2-6	CASSVGHSSGANVLTF	TGTGCCAGCAGCGTGGGGCACAGCTCTGGGGCCAACGTCCTGACTTTC
TRBV3-1/TRBV3-2	.	.	TRBJ1-4	CASSPPPAGATKLFF	TGTGCCAGCAGCCCACCTCCGGCAGGGGCGACAAAACTGTTTTTT
TRBV6-5	.	few	TRBJ1-1	CASSYSGRGNTEAFF	TGTGCCAGCAGTTATTCAGGGCGGGGGAACACTGAAGCTTTCTTT
TRBV2	TRBD2	once	TRBJ2-1	CASSGTSGTYNEQFF	TGTGCCAGCAGCGGTACTAGCGGGACCTACAATGAGCAGTTCTTC
TRBV7-8	.	.	TRBJ1-5	CASSLAQNQPQHF	TGTGCCAGCAGCTTAGCCCAAAATCAGCCCCAGCATTTT
TRBV6-6	TRBD1	.	TRBJ1-2	CASSTGQGVGYTF	TGTGCCAGCAGTACGGGACAGGGGGTTGGCTACACCTTC
TRBV30	.	.	TRBJ2-3	CAWSVQTMSTDTQYF	TGTGCCTGGAGTGTACAGACAATGAGCACAGATACGCAGTATTTT
TRBV7-9	TRBD1	.	TRBJ2-5	CASNSPGGQETQYF	TGTGCCAGTAACTCTCCAGGGGGCCAAGAGACCCAGTACTTC